This T cell receptor (beta chain) was sequenced in a study of T-cell memory formation after mild COVID-19. TCRdb processed the 5' RACE reads anew with MiXCR; each CDR3 protein has one entry. The sample has some 350,000 distinct CDR3 sequences, over 10% seen once. This clonotype appeared a few times. Its antigen is as yet unknown. Unmatched junction bases numbered 3, after V lost 4 bases and J lost 7 bases. This CDR3 comprises 14 residues. Germline CDR1 MNHEY, CDR2 SVGEGT. Study-level points and caveats: Cross-reactive memory seemingly joined, as some responding clones were found in pre-infection memory. Clones that shrank (day 15 to 85) were balanced CD4/CD8, whereas later expanders leaned CD4+.

The sample was PBMCs or a T cell subset sorted from them (not recorded which). The receptor comes from a man aged 18 to 30 who had mild COVID-19 (a few samples of this study predate the infection). Cell type and time point are not known. The chain joins TRBV6-2 or TRBV6-3 to TRBJ1-6; TRBD1 matches at 8 bases. The CDR3, as DNA: TGTGCCAGCAGTTCACAGGGGGAGAATTCACCCCTCCACTTT. Its protein is CASSSQGENSPLHF.